The sequence of this T cell receptor (beta chain) was determined in a study of blood T cells in healthy people across ages. Overall study findings and caveats: The study found more naive CD4+ cells and higher diversity in long-lived than aged donors. Per million T cells, the diversity of TCR beta decreased roughly linearly as age advanced.

This CDR3 is built from 11 residues. V was shortened by 0 bases and J by 5 bases, with 1 base between the two germline ends. This clonotype was counted at least ten times. What it recognizes is unknown. Isolation of PBMCs gave at least 6.5 million cells per sample. Next came a second PCR, run for about 7 to 12 cycles, which used a sample-barcoded 5' primer along with a J-beta primer mix. MiXCR, run by TCRdb on the 5' RACE reads, gives a single entry per CDR3 protein. The top ten clones hold over 10% of a sample with 700,000 to 850,000 distinct CDR3 sequences, approximately 35% of them seen once. The chain has TRBV12-3 or TRBV12-4 and TRBJ1-1; D uncertain. The sample was blood. The receptor's source is a man between 18 and 35 years old in good health. DNA for the CDR3: TGTGCCAGCAGTTTAGCTACTGAAGCTTTCTTT. Protein product: CASSLATEAFF.